This T cell receptor beta chain comes out of a study of CD4 T cells in relation to SARS-CoV-2 and coronaviruses. CDR1 and CDR2 from the germline V gene are SGHDT and YYEEEE. V shed 0 bases and J shed 4 bases, with 15 bases lying between them. CDR3 length equals 16 residues. Sequenced by immunoSEQ multiplex PCR; TCRdb stores in-frame clones only, minus some. The sample yields more than 30,000 clones, roughly 85% seen once. This clone appeared once. Sequencing was carried out using memory CD4+ T cells from PBMCs. The chain is built from TRBV5-6 and TRBJ2-3; unclear D gene. This TCR was recovered from an adult with COVID-19. For the CDR3, the DNA is TGTGCCAGCAGCTTGGTAGTAAGTCTGAGCTCAGATACGCAGTATTTT. Translating gives CASSLVVSLSSDTQYF. Full variable domain (remainder filled in from reference TRBV5-6 and TRBJ2-3): DAGVTQSPTHLIKTRGQQVTLRCSPKSGHDTVSWYQQALGQGPQFIFQYYEEEERQRGNFPDRFSGHQFPNYSSELNVNALLLGDSALYLCASSLVVSLSSDTQYFGPGTRLTVL.